The 2 T cell receptor beta chains reported below all come from one sample, sequenced in a study of cytomegalovirus exposure and HLA in healthy donors. PCR was performed using 60 Vbeta and 13 Jbeta primers. Assay used: immunoSEQ multiplex PCR; TCRdb lists only in-frame clones, some missing. The sample includes over 200,000 clones, approximately 78% of them seen just once. The sequenced sample was PBMCs. These receptors originate from a male donor in good health and CMV-seronegative.

This clone has a handful of counts. The genes are TRBV19 and TRBJ1-2, with D unclear. The germline V gene has CDR1 LNHDA and CDR2 SQIVND (reference sequence). There are 15 residues in the CDR3. V lost 3 bases, J lost 7 bases, and 18 bases lay in between. Here the CDR3 DNA reads TGTGCCAGTAGTATGCGCCTTCAAGGCCCGGGTGGCTACACCTTC. This sequence encodes CASSMRLQGPGGYTF. The variable domain in full, with the rest retrieved from reference TRBV19 and TRBJ1-2, is DGGITQSPKYLFRKEGQNVTLSCEQNLNHDAMYWYRQDPGQGLRLIYYSQIVNDFQKGDIAEGYSVSREKKESFPLTVTSAQKNPTAFYLCASSMRLQGPGGYTFGSGTRLTVV.

The rearrangement joins TRBV13 to TRBJ2-7, with TRBD1 matching over 7 bases. In germline, CDR1 is PRHDT, CDR2 FYEKMQ (reference sequence). J was trimmed by 3 bases and V by 2 bases; bases with no gene match: 7. The CDR3 length is 15 residues. The CDR3 nucleotides read TGTGCCAGCAGCTTACGTCTCGACAGGGTCTACGAGCAGTACTTC. Protein: CASSLRLDRVYEQYF.